The table lists the clone carrying this TCR beta chain with many counts. Its antigen is not known. This sample was taken from a study of T cells in Graves' hyperthyroidism and ophthalmopathy. Points from the study as a whole: Model output signaled ophthalmopathy a median about seven months ahead of onset.

The authors took PBMCs from 8 to 10 ml fresh peripheral blood. Looked up from germline, CDR1 is SGHAT and CDR2 is FQNNGV. Unmatched junction bases numbered 9, after V lost 2 bases and J lost 1 base. The CDR3 covers 18 residues. TCR beta CDR3 sequences were amplified from RNA transcripts. RT-PCR in the first round (using the HTBI primer set) targeted the TCR CDR3. TCRdb ran MiXCR on the multiplex PCR reads and lists one entry per CDR3 protein. The sample yields 500,000 to 700,000 distinct CDR3 sequences, 16% seen once. The chain combines TRBV11-2 with TRBJ2-2; 8 bases fit TRBD2. This sequence was found in a woman aged 18-29 years with Graves' hyperthyroidism. The sample was blood. The CDR3 loop reads CASSLLGRAKRNTGELFF. DNA for the CDR3: TGTGCCAGCAGCTTACTCGGGAGGGCCAAGAGGAACACCGGGGAGCTGTTTTTT.